This TCR beta chain was observed in a study of blood T cell repertoires in COVID-19. Germline V gene sequence: CDR1 MGHRA, CDR2 YSYEKL. The junction had 6 bases not matched to a gene; V was cut back by 4 bases and J by 1 base. This CDR3 has 16 amino acids. Using immunoSEQ multiplex PCR, the repertoire was profiled, and TCRdb retains in-frame clones only, with some absent. The data contain some 49,000 clones, 90% of them singletons. The sample taken for sequencing was peripheral blood. The chain combines TRBV4-1 with TRBJ2-5, with 10 bases that match TRBD2. This receptor was obtained from a man between 65 and 79 years old with active COVID-19. CDR3 sequence: CASSPSTSGAQETQYF. The CDR3 DNA follows: TGCGCCAGCAGCCCGTCTACTAGCGGGGCCCAAGAGACCCAGTACTTC.